This is a list of T cell receptor beta chains from one sample in a study of blood T cell repertoires in COVID-19. The data were produced by immunoSEQ multiplex PCR, yet TCRdb's version contains in-frame clones alone and is incomplete. The table includes approximately 470,000 clones, roughly 88% detected once. Sequenced sample: peripheral blood. These TCRs come from a human donor in a cohort sampled during active COVID-19. CDR3s include the opening cysteine and the closing phenylalanine or tryptophan. The order of the fields is J gene, D gene, clone size, V gene, CDR3 DNA, CDR3 protein. D genes are given only for firm matches. Size values are once, few and many counts, or a class for expanded clones, and some rows have none.

j_call: TRBJ2-7
d_call: -
clone_size: -
v_call: TRBV6-5
cdr3_nt: TGTGCCAGCGGCCGGTGGCAGGTCCGAGACGAGCAGTACTTC
cdr3_aa: CASGRWQVRDEQYF

j_call: TRBJ2-7
d_call: TRBD2
clone_size: -
v_call: TRBV28
cdr3_nt: TGTGCCAGCAGTTTATTCAGGACTAGCGGTTCCTACGAGCAGTACTTC
cdr3_aa: CASSLFRTSGSYEQYF

j_call: TRBJ1-1
d_call: -
clone_size: few
v_call: TRBV28
cdr3_nt: TGTGCCAGCTCCCGTGGGGGGAAGAACACTGAAGCTTTCTTT
cdr3_aa: CASSRGGKNTEAFF

j_call: TRBJ1-1
d_call: -
clone_size: -
v_call: TRBV29-1
cdr3_nt: TGCAGCGCCGCCCCGACAGATGAAGCTTTCTTT
cdr3_aa: CSAAPTDEAFF

j_call: TRBJ2-2
d_call: TRBD1
clone_size: -
v_call: TRBV6-5
cdr3_nt: TGTGCCAGCAGTTCCGGGACAGGTCTTACCGGGGAGCTGTTTTTT
cdr3_aa: CASSSGTGLTGELFF

j_call: TRBJ2-5
d_call: TRBD2
clone_size: -
v_call: TRBV7-2
cdr3_nt: TGTGCCAGCAGCACTAGCGGGAGGGGCGAAGAGACCCAGTACTTC
cdr3_aa: CASSTSGRGEETQYF

j_call: TRBJ2-5
d_call: TRBD2
clone_size: -
v_call: TRBV12-5
cdr3_nt: TGTGCTAGTGGTCTCAGGATTACCGGGACTAGCGGGAGTACCCCAAGCCAAGAGACCCAGTACTTC
cdr3_aa: CASGLRITGTSGSTPSQETQYF

j_call: TRBJ1-4
d_call: TRBD1
clone_size: -
v_call: TRBV24-1
cdr3_nt: TGTGCCACCGGGACAGGGGGAACTAATGAAAAACTGTTTTTT
cdr3_aa: CATGTGGTNEKLFF

j_call: TRBJ1-3
d_call: TRBD1
clone_size: -
v_call: TRBV6-5
cdr3_nt: TGTGCCAGCACTGGGACAGGGTTAGGAAACACCATATATTTT
cdr3_aa: CASTGTGLGNTIYF

j_call: TRBJ2-1
d_call: TRBD2
clone_size: once
v_call: TRBV11-3
cdr3_nt: TGTGCCAGCAGCTTTGGCCCCGGACTAGCGGGAGATGAGCAGTTCTTC
cdr3_aa: CASSFGPGLAGDEQFF

j_call: TRBJ1-1
d_call: -
clone_size: -
v_call: TRBV10-1
cdr3_nt: TGCGCCAGCAGTGCGGGGGGTTACACTGAAGCTTTCTTT
cdr3_aa: CASSAGGYTEAFF

j_call: TRBJ1-2
d_call: -
clone_size: once
v_call: TRBV7-9
cdr3_nt: TGTGCCACCGAGATCCGGGGTAACTATGGCTACACCTTC
cdr3_aa: CATEIRGNYGYTF

j_call: TRBJ2-7
d_call: TRBD1
clone_size: few
v_call: TRBV15
cdr3_nt: TGTGCCACCAGCAGATCGACAGGGACGAGGGACGAGCAGTACTTC
cdr3_aa: CATSRSTGTRDEQYF

j_call: TRBJ2-1
d_call: -
clone_size: -
v_call: TRBV6-5
cdr3_nt: TGTGCCAGCAGGAGAACCTCCTACAATGAGCAGTTCTTC
cdr3_aa: CASRRTSYNEQFF

j_call: TRBJ2-3
d_call: -
clone_size: -
v_call: TRBV30
cdr3_nt: TGTGCCTGGAGTGTTGGCCAGGTTTACACAGATACGCAGTATTTT
cdr3_aa: CAWSVGQVYTDTQYF

j_call: TRBJ2-4
d_call: TRBD2
clone_size: once
v_call: TRBV4-1
cdr3_nt: TGCGCCAGCCAAGCCCTTAGCGGGATAGCCAAAAACATTCAGTACTTC
cdr3_aa: CASQALSGIAKNIQYF

j_call: TRBJ1-4
d_call: TRBD1
clone_size: -
v_call: TRBV5-4
cdr3_nt: TGTGCCAGCAGCGAATATTCGACAGGGGTTGAAAAACTGTTTTTT
cdr3_aa: CASSEYSTGVEKLFF

j_call: TRBJ2-3
d_call: TRBD1
clone_size: -
v_call: TRBV5-5
cdr3_nt: TGTGCCAGCAGCTTGGCGACAGGGGGCTACGATACGCAGTATTTT
cdr3_aa: CASSLATGGYDTQYF

j_call: TRBJ1-5
d_call: TRBD1
clone_size: -
v_call: TRBV19
cdr3_nt: TGTGCCAGTAGTATAGGGGACAGTACCATCAATCAGCCCCAGCATTTT
cdr3_aa: CASSIGDSTINQPQHF

j_call: TRBJ2-7
d_call: TRBD1
clone_size: -
v_call: TRBV4-2
cdr3_nt: TGTGCCAGCAGCCAAGGAGGGGTCAGGTGGCAGGGGGAAGGCGAGCAGTACTTC
cdr3_aa: CASSQGGVRWQGEGEQYF

j_call: TRBJ2-6
d_call: TRBD1
clone_size: -
v_call: TRBV5-8
cdr3_nt: TGTGCCAGCAGCGCCGGGACAGGGGCTCCTGGGGCCAACGTCCTGACTTTC
cdr3_aa: CASSAGTGAPGANVLTF

j_call: TRBJ1-1
d_call: -
clone_size: -
v_call: TRBV27
cdr3_nt: TGTGCCAGCAGTTTATTCCCGGGATCCACTGAAGCTTTCTTT
cdr3_aa: CASSLFPGSTEAFF